Listed below are T cell receptor beta chains from one sample, sequenced in a study of blood T cell repertoires in COVID-19. The data were produced by immunoSEQ multiplex PCR, yet TCRdb's version contains in-frame clones alone and is incomplete. The repertoire has 120,000 or so clones, around nine tenths of them found once; the top ten carry around 4.4%. The material sequenced was peripheral blood. The receptors stem from a human donor in a cohort sampled during active COVID-19. Both conserved end residues are part of each CDR3. A D gene is named only where the DNA matches it firmly. A row's size may be missing; if present it is once, few, many or a size class.

>TRBJ1-1|TRBD1|TRBV19|.
CASSKGQGFRGTEAFF
TGTGCCAGTAGTAAGGGACAGGGCTTTCGGGGCACTGAAGCTTTCTTT
>TRBJ1-1|.|TRBV28|.
CASSLWSGKGIGAFF
TGTGCCAGCAGTTTATGGTCAGGGAAGGGGATCGGAGCTTTCTTT
>TRBJ1-1|.|TRBV2|once
CASSQGQRTTEAFF
TGTGCCAGCAGCCAAGGACAGAGGACTACTGAAGCTTTCTTT
>TRBJ2-3|.|TRBV5-1|.
CASSLSSARTDTQYF
TGCGCCAGCAGCTTGTCTAGCGCCCGCACAGATACGCAGTATTTT
>TRBJ1-1|.|TRBV27|.
CASRQGTYGSTEAFF
TGTGCCAGCAGGCAGGGGACCTATGGGAGTACTGAAGCTTTCTTT
>TRBJ2-7|.|TRBV28|.
CASSSTGQLSYEQYF
TGTGCCAGCTCTTCAACCGGACAGCTCTCCTACGAGCAGTACTTC
>TRBJ2-2|.|TRBV28|.
CASSLFWGRRAGELFF
TGTGCCAGCAGTTTATTCTGGGGGAGGAGGGCCGGGGAGCTGTTTTTT
>TRBJ1-1|.|TRBV5-1|.
CASTFSPRGGDLNTEAFF
TGCGCCAGCACCTTTTCTCCCCGGGGGGGAGACTTGAACACTGAAGCTTTCTTT
>TRBJ2-7|.|TRBV7-3|.
CASSTTPGAGEQYF
TGTGCCAGCAGCACGACACCGGGAGCGGGCGAGCAGTACTTC
>TRBJ2-2|TRBD2|TRBV9|.
CASSASAGRRAGELFF
TGTGCCAGCAGCGCATCAGCGGGGAGGCGGGCCGGGGAGCTGTTTTTT
>TRBJ2-5|TRBD2|TRBV5-8|.
CASSLGLAGDQETQYF
TGTGCCAGCAGCTTGGGACTAGCGGGGGACCAAGAGACCCAGTACTTC
>TRBJ2-7|.|TRBV10-2|.
CASSESSHEQYF
TGCGCCAGCAGTGAGTCGAGCCACGAGCAGTACTTC
>TRBJ1-2|.|TRBV6-1|.
CASSDQGHAYGYTF
TGTGCCAGCAGTGACCAGGGGCACGCCTATGGCTACACCTTC
>TRBJ2-1|.|TRBV5-1|.
CASSLAQGVYNEQFF
TGCGCCAGCAGCTTAGCCCAGGGTGTATACAATGAGCAGTTCTTC
>TRBJ2-7|.|TRBV19|few
CASSIESQGRYEQYF
TGTGCCAGTAGTATAGAGTCACAGGGCCGCTACGAGCAGTACTTC
>TRBJ2-5|TRBD2|TRBV4-2|.
CASSRASGGQETQYF
TGTGCCAGCAGCCGAGCTAGCGGGGGGCAAGAGACCCAGTACTTC
>TRBJ2-1|.|TRBV4-3|.
CASSLRNEQFF
TGCGCCAGCAGCCTCCGGAATGAGCAGTTCTTC
>TRBJ1-2|.|TRBV29-1|.
CSVEGMGAYGYTF
TGCAGCGTTGAAGGTATGGGGGCCTATGGCTACACCTTC
>TRBJ2-1|.|TRBV7-5|.
CARSLQGSSYNEQFF
TGTGCCAGAAGCTTACAGGGGAGCTCCTACAATGAGCAGTTCTTC
>TRBJ1-1|.|TRBV19|.
CASSIAPGVSTEAFF
TGTGCCAGTAGTATAGCCCCGGGGGTGAGCACTGAAGCTTTCTTT
>TRBJ1-6|.|TRBV30|.
CAWSVSGENSPLHF
TGTGCCTGGAGTGTATCGGGAGAAAATTCACCCCTCCACTTT
>TRBJ2-2|.|TRBV21-1|.
CASSKALAGGSNTGELFF
TGTGCCAGCAGCAAAGCGTTAGCGGGAGGGTCGAACACCGGGGAGCTGTTTTTT
>TRBJ2-1|.|TRBV4-2|.
CASSLTASSYNEQFF
TGTGCCAGCAGTCTGACTGCAAGCTCCTACAATGAGCAGTTCTTC
>TRBJ1-1|.|TRBV28|.
CASSFRLVPEAFF
TGTGCCAGCAGTTTTCGGTTAGTCCCTGAAGCTTTCTTT
>TRBJ1-2|.|TRBV6-1|.
CASSEVAQAMEGYTF
TGTGCCAGCAGTGAAGTGGCCCAAGCTATGGAGGGCTACACCTTC
>TRBJ1-2|TRBD1|TRBV30|.
CAWSVIRGTVETNYGYTF
TGTGCCTGGAGTGTAATACGTGGGACAGTTGAGACTAACTATGGCTACACCTTC